This T cell receptor beta chain derives from a study of read filtering for tumor transcriptome and immune sequencing. Across the study: After DNase treatment, RNA was made into whole-transcriptome libraries.

This clonotype was recorded many times. No antigen is known for it. CDR1 is GTSNPN, CDR2 SVGIG, per germline (reference sequence). There are 13 residues in the CDR3. The V and J ends lost 5 bases and 3 bases respectively, with 14 bases between them. Study-wide points: Single-read clonotypes: roughly 80% of IR-seq clonotypes (around 3.4% of reads), about 75% of RNA-seq clonotypes (nearly 45% of reads). Compared with RNA-seq, IR-seq gave much higher clonotype depth and reliability.

The library was built from around 400 ng RNA with molecular barcoded adaptors for alpha/delta and beta/gamma chains. Using its own MiXCR run on the reads, TCRdb lists one record per CDR3 protein. Of around 60,000 distinct CDR3 sequences detected, about a fifth appear once; the ten largest clones hold 11% to 15%. This clonotype was obtained from a donor aged 40 or over with multiple myeloma. The sequenced sample consisted of a population of CD138-negative cells sorted from bone marrow. The chain carries TRBV30 and TRBJ2-7; D perhaps matches TRBD1 (5 bases). As DNA, the CDR3 is TGTGCCTGGCGTCAGGGTATAGACTACGAGCAGTACTTC. This translates into CAWRQGIDYEQYF.